This TCR beta chain is from a study of blood T cells in healthy people across ages. This clonotype was detected only a few times. The antigen is unknown. V was pared by 2 bases and J by 4 bases, with 12 bases between. Germline V gene data show CDR1 as ENHRY and CDR2 as SYGVKD. The CDR3 covers 14 residues. Next came a second PCR, run for roughly 6 to 11 cycles, which used a sample-barcoded 5' primer along with a J-beta primer mix. Each cDNA molecule, via a template-switch adaptor with 12 random nucleotides, was tagged. Each single sample gave us at least 2.5 million CDR3-containing paired-end reads. TCRdb re-analysed the 5' RACE reads in MiXCR, keeping a single row per CDR3 protein. Among about 940,000 distinct CDR3 sequences listed, approximately 49% were seen once. Each donor gave about 9.3 milliliters of peripheral blood. Study findings and constraints: Higher naive T cell percentage went strongly together with higher TCR beta diversity.

The clonotype was recovered from a man aged 30-40 years in good health. V is TRBV10-3 and J is TRBJ2-7; D not resolved. The source material was blood. CDR3 DNA: TGTGCCATCAGTGAGGAGTACTCTATTTACGAGCAGTACTTC. Amino acids: CAISEEYSIYEQYF.